One sample yielded the 30 T cell receptor beta chains listed below, sequenced in a study of control samples from healthy donors and cancer patients. Data came from immunoSEQ multiplex PCR; TCRdb stores just in-frame clones and leaves some out. The sample has 150,000 to 200,000 clones. Sequenced: blood. These receptors all come from a woman under 40 in good health.

This chain connects TRBV5-6 to TRBJ1-1; TRBD1 might be the D (5 bases). With 1 base removed from V and 5 bases from J, the gap between germline ends came to 15 bases. Germline loops: CDR1 SGHDT, CDR2 YYEEEE. The CDR3 sequence is 15 residues long. CDR3 residues: CASSLWTRGWTEAFF. The CDR3 DNA is TGTGCCAGCAGCTTGTGGACAAGGGGATGGACTGAAGCTTTCTTT.

The chain has TRBV6-5 and TRBJ1-1; 8 bases match TRBD1. V shed 6 bases and J 6 bases; nucleotides not matched to a gene: 6. The CDR3 contains 13 residues. The germline gives CDR1 MNHEY, CDR2 SVGAGI. DNA of the CDR3: TGTGCCAGCAGGTGGCAGGGGGCGGCTGAAGCTTTCTTT. Its protein product is CASRWQGAAEAFF.

V is TRBV5-6 and J is TRBJ1-4, with D uncertain. The CDR3 spans 13 residues. CDR1 is SGHDT, CDR2 YYEEEE, per germline. V was clipped by 1 base and J by 8 bases, with 9 bases between them. The CDR3 coding sequence is TGTGCCAGCAGCTTGCCCCCTTCGGAAAAACTGTTTTTT. Protein: CASSLPPSEKLFF. Full variable domain (outside the CDR3, taken from reference TRBV5-6 and TRBJ1-4): DAGVTQSPTHLIKTRGQQVTLRCSPKSGHDTVSWYQQALGQGPQFIFQYYEEEERQRGNFPDRFSGHQFPNYSSELNVNALLLGDSALYLCASSLPPSEKLFFGSGTQLSVL.

The gene calls are TRBV2 and TRBJ1-6; D is perhaps TRBD1 (5 bases). The CDR3 runs 15 residues. Germline loops: CDR1 SNHLY, CDR2 FYNNEI. V was clipped by 4 bases and J by 4 bases, with 11 bases between them. The CDR3 spells CASSGRGTYNSPLHF. The CDR3 nucleotides read TGTGCCAGCAGTGGTAGAGGGACTTATAATTCACCCCTCCACTTT.

The J gene is TRBJ1-5, the V gene TRBV6-5; no firm D call. Looked up from germline, CDR1 is MNHEY and CDR2 is SVGAGI. CDR3 size: 13 residues. Trimming took off 4 bases at V and 5 bases at J, with 9 bases between the two ends. The CDR3 reads CASSSSPYQPQHF. The CDR3 coding sequence is TGTGCCAGCAGTTCTTCTCCTTATCAGCCCCAGCATTTT.

The CDR3 DNA follows: TGTGCCAGCAGCTTATATGAGGGGCCAGGGGCTGAAGCTTTCTTT. Its translation is CASSLYEGPGAEAFF. The chain has TRBV7-3 and TRBJ1-1, with D perhaps matching TRBD1 (6 bases). The germline gives CDR1 SGHTA, CDR2 FQGTGA. The CDR3 spans 15 residues. Trimming left V 2 bases short and J 6 bases short, with 16 bases between.

The rearrangement joins TRBV2 to TRBJ2-5; D may be TRBD1 (6 bases). Germline V gene sequence: CDR1 SNHLY, CDR2 FYNNEI. Trimming pared 2 bases from V and 3 bases from J, leaving 13 bases between. The CDR3 runs to 15 residues. CDR3 region: CASSELARGKETQYF. The CDR3 DNA sequence: TGTGCCAGCAGTGAATTAGCGAGGGGGAAAGAGACCCAGTACTTC.

V and J are TRBV4-3 and TRBJ2-2; D tentatively fits TRBD1 or TRBD2 (6 bases each). The CDR3 loop spans 16 amino acids. V shed 0 bases and J shed 6 bases, with 14 bases lying between them. CDR1 is LGHNA and CDR2 is YSLEER in the germline V gene. CDR3: CASSQDLAGEAGELFF. The DNA of the CDR3 is TGCGCCAGCAGCCAAGATTTGGCAGGGGAGGCCGGGGAGCTGTTTTTT.

With regard to this clone: At one end the junction does not follow the germline gene, possibly because of a read error. This CDR3 reads CASSLTGGTDTEAFF. CDR3 coding DNA: TGTGCCAGCAGCCTAACGGGGGGTACGGACACTGAAGCTTTCTTT. V gene TRBV7-3 combines with J gene TRBJ1-1, with a tentative D call TRBD1 (5 bases). Per germline, CDR1 SGHTA and CDR2 FQGTGA. The CDR3 is 15 amino acids.

This chain joins TRBV6-2 or TRBV6-3 and TRBJ2-5; D not certain. CDR3 length: 15 residues. Trimming pared 2 bases from V and 6 bases from J, leaving 16 bases between. The germline V gene encodes CDR1 MNHEY and CDR2 SVGEGT. In DNA, the CDR3 is TGTGCCAGCAGTTACGGACGGACCAGAACGCAGACCCAGTACTTC. This codes for CASSYGRTRTQTQYF.

The chain recombines TRBV18 with TRBJ1-5, with a possible D match to TRBD1 (5 bases). The V gene's germline CDR1 is KGHSH and CDR2 LQKENI. There are 15 residues in the CDR3. V was clipped by 4 bases and J by 3 bases, with 13 bases between them. The CDR3 is CASSLGTLINQPQHF. The CDR3 DNA follows: TGTGCCAGCTCACTCGGGACCCTCATCAATCAGCCCCAGCATTTT.

V and J are TRBV6-6 and TRBJ1-1; D is perhaps TRBD1 (6 bases). Between the trimmed V and J ends, which lost 6 bases and 0 bases, there was a span of 11 bases. The CDR3 has 14 residues. CDR1 MNHNY and CDR2 SVGAGI come from the germline V gene (reference sequence). The CDR3 bases are TGTGCCAGCAGCCCCGACAGGTTGAACACTGAAGCTTTCTTT. It specifies CASSPDRLNTEAFF.

The J gene is TRBJ2-7, the V gene TRBV4-1, with D unclear. The V end was cut by 4 bases, the J end by 3 bases, with 10 bases between. CDR1 is MGHRA, CDR2 YSYEKL, per germline. This CDR3 has 13 residues. The chain's CDR3 is CASSPRPDYEQYF. The DNA for the CDR3 is TGCGCCAGCAGCCCCCGTCCGGACTACGAGCAGTACTTC.

The V gene is TRBV7-2, the J gene TRBJ1-5; D not certain. The CDR3 covers 14 residues. V lost 1 base to trimming and J lost 7 bases, with 11 bases between them. From germline, CDR1 is SGHTA and CDR2 FQGNSA. The CDR3 here is CASSLVPVGQPQHF. The CDR3, as DNA: TGTGCCAGCAGCTTAGTCCCCGTGGGACAGCCCCAGCATTTT.

V and J are TRBV20-1 and TRBJ1-4, with 7 bases that match TRBD1. The germline V gene encodes CDR1 DFQATT and CDR2 SNEGSKA (reference sequence). The V gene end was trimmed by 3 bases and the J gene end by 7 bases; junction bases not matched to a gene: 8. The CDR3 spans 14 residues. CDR3 in DNA: TGCAGTGCTAGTTTCCACAGGGGATCTGAAAAACTGTTTTTT. Its protein product is CSASFHRGSEKLFF.

This chain links TRBV7-9 with TRBJ1-2; the D is unclear. The germline V gene encodes CDR1 SEHNR and CDR2 FQNEAQ (reference sequence). Between the trimmed V and J ends, which lost 1 base and 6 bases, there was a span of 15 bases. The CDR3 extends over 15 amino acids. CDR3 nucleotides: TGTGCCAGCAGCTTAGACGGACCTATTGGGAATGGCTACACCTTC. It translates to CASSLDGPIGNGYTF.

V gene TRBV6-5 combines with J gene TRBJ2-3; possible D gene TRBD1, 5 bases. Trimming shortened V by 5 bases and J by 2 bases, and 11 bases separated the two germline ends. Germline V CDR1 and CDR2: MNHEY, SVGAGI. This CDR3 has 14 amino acids. The CDR3 sequence is CASSRTGTTDTQYF. The CDR3 nucleotides are TGTGCCAGCAGTCGCACAGGAACCACAGATACGCAGTATTTT.

V gene TRBV6-6 combines with J gene TRBJ1-2, with D unclear. V lost 5 bases and J 2 bases, leaving 27 bases between the germline ends. This CDR3 contains 19 residues. Looked up from germline, CDR1 is MNHNY and CDR2 is SVGAGI (reference sequence). DNA of the CDR3: TGTGCCAGCAGTCAGACCCAAGAATTTATGTCCCCTACGAACTATGGCTACACCTTC. Protein sequence: CASSQTQEFMSPTNYGYTF.

This chain uses TRBV5-1 with TRBJ1-1; TRBD1 aligns across 11 bases. The CDR3 length is 15 residues. The V gene end was trimmed by 4 bases and the J gene end by 5 bases; junction bases not matched to a gene: 7. Germline loops: CDR1 SGHRS, CDR2 YFSETQ. CDR3 loop: CASSLDRGRNTEAFF. For the CDR3, the DNA is TGCGCCAGCAGCCTGGACAGGGGGCGGAATACTGAAGCTTTCTTT.

The rearrangement joins TRBV5-1 to TRBJ2-3, with TRBD2 matching over 13 bases. The trim removed 2 bases at V and 1 base at J, leaving 1 base unmatched. The CDR3 is 16 residues long. Germline V gene sequence: CDR1 SGHRS, CDR2 YFSETQ. CDR3 bases: TGCGCCAGCAGCTTCGGGACTAGCGGGGGCACAGATACGCAGTATTTT. Translating gives CASSFGTSGGTDTQYF.

The V and J genes are TRBV5-6 and TRBJ1-3; no clear D gene. The CDR3 has 15 amino acids. V lost 4 bases and J lost 0, with 11 bases in between. From germline, CDR1 is SGHDT and CDR2 YYEEEE. CDR3 loop: CASSLGFFSGNTIYF. The DNA of the CDR3 is TGTGCCAGCAGCCTTGGATTCTTCTCTGGAAACACCATATATTTT.

The chain uses TRBV11-2 and TRBJ1-2; unclear D gene. Trimming took 3 bases from V and 0 from J, leaving 8 bases between them. The CDR3 totals 14 residues. Germline V gene lookup returns CDR1 SGHAT and CDR2 FQNNGV. Here the CDR3 DNA reads TGTGCCAGCAGCTTCGAACGGGCTAACTATGGCTACACCTTC. This encodes CASSFERANYGYTF.

V is TRBV19 and J is TRBJ1-6; 11 bases map to TRBD1. The CDR3 is made up of 15 amino acids. Germline V gene data show CDR1 as LNHDA and CDR2 as SQIVND (reference sequence). V gave up 5 bases and J gave up 9 bases; unmatched junction bases: 6. The CDR3 nucleotides are TGTGCCAGTAGTCGGGACAGGGGGGTTGCTTCACCCCTCCACTTT. It specifies CASSRDRGVASPLHF. Based on the CDR3 plus reference TRBV19 and TRBJ1-6, the full variable domain is DGGITQSPKYLFRKEGQNVTLSCEQNLNHDAMYWYRQDPGQGLRLIYYSQIVNDFQKGDIAEGYSVSREKKESFPLTVTSAQKNPTAFYLCASSRDRGVASPLHFGNGTRLTVT.

The genes are TRBV28 and TRBJ1-2; the match to TRBD1 covers 7 bases. The CDR3 loop spans 13 amino acids. V lost 4 bases, J lost 3 bases, and 2 bases stayed unmatched. The germline gives CDR1 MDHEN, CDR2 SYDVKM. CDR3 in DNA: TGTGCCAGCAGTTCCGGGACAGACTATGGCTACACCTTC. This gives the protein CASSSGTDYGYTF.

The chain links TRBV28 to TRBJ2-3; no definite D call. Trimming shortened V by 2 bases and J by 2 bases, and 17 bases separated the two germline ends. The CDR3 contains 17 residues. Germline CDR1 reads MDHEN; CDR2 reads SYDVKM. The CDR3 bases are TGTGCCAGCAGTTTAGGTCCGGCAGGACCCCACACAGATACGCAGTATTTT. Its translation is CASSLGPAGPHTDTQYF.

The chain recombines TRBV5-1 with TRBJ1-1, with D uncertain. Per the germline V gene, CDR1 is SGHRS and CDR2 is YFSETQ. The CDR3 extends over 15 amino acids. V was cut by 4 bases and J by 0 bases, with 13 bases left in between. The CDR3, as DNA: TGCGCCAGCAGCCTCCGGCTACCCATGAACACTGAAGCTTTCTTT. This translates into CASSLRLPMNTEAFF.

This chain links TRBV7-3 with TRBJ1-1, with D possibly being TRBD1 (5 bases). Deletions cut 0 bases from V and 1 base from J, with 9 bases between. CDR3 length: 15 amino acids. The V gene's germline CDR1 is SGHTA and CDR2 FQGTGA. CDR3 sequence: CASSLTQRGNTEAFF. The CDR3 bases are TGTGCCAGCAGCTTAACTCAGAGGGGGAACACTGAAGCTTTCTTT.

The CDR3 nucleotides are TGTGCCAGCAGTCACACCTCAACCTATAATTCACCCCTCCACTTT. Amino acids: CASSHTSTYNSPLHF. This sequence joins TRBV5-6 and TRBJ1-6; no clear D gene. Trimming shortened V by 5 bases and J by 2 bases, and 11 bases separated the two germline ends. This CDR3 comprises 15 residues. Germline CDR1 and CDR2: SGHDT and YYEEEE.

The chain links TRBV7-2 to TRBJ1-1, with 7 bases fitting TRBD1. J was trimmed by 4 bases and V by 4 bases; bases with no gene match: 6. The CDR3 runs 14 residues. Germline V gene sequence: CDR1 SGHTA, CDR2 FQGNSA. CDR3 bases: TGTGCCAGCAGCTCACCAGGGGGGGGCACTGAAGCTTTCTTT. Encoded protein: CASSSPGGGTEAFF.

The chain links TRBV2 to TRBJ1-5; 7 positions agree with TRBD1. J gave up 1 base and V 5 bases, and 2 bases lay outside the gene matches. CDR3 length: 14 residues. The germline V gene encodes CDR1 SNHLY and CDR2 FYNNEI. The chain's CDR3 is CASSTGQSNQPQHF. CDR3 bases: TGTGCCAGCAGTACGGGACAGAGCAATCAGCCCCAGCATTTT.